The 7 T cell receptor beta chains below come from one sample, sequenced in a study of T cells in Graves' hyperthyroidism and ophthalmopathy. RNA transcripts yielded amplified TCR beta CDR3 regions. A first-round RT-PCR of the TCR CDR3 used the HTBI primer set. Each CDR3 protein is one row after TCRdb ran MiXCR on the multiplex PCR reads. The table shows around 340,000 distinct CDR3 sequences, with approximately 22% occurring only once. The specimen sequenced was blood. The receptors were sampled from a woman between 50 and 59 years old with Graves' hyperthyroidism.

This clonotype was counted between two and nine times. The rearrangement joins TRBV2 to TRBJ1-4, with a possible D match to TRBD1 (5 bases). From germline, CDR1 is SNHLY and CDR2 FYNNEI. V lost 4 bases, J lost 8 bases, and 14 bases lay in between. The CDR3 totals 14 residues. The CDR3 sequence: CASSVGRAKEKLFF. CDR3 coding DNA: TGTGCCAGCAGTGTAGGCAGGGCGAAAGAAAAACTGTTTTTT.

This clonotype was detected a few times. The chain employs TRBV4-1 and TRBJ1-5; no firm D call. The CDR3 has 13 amino acids. The ends were cut back, 0 bases at V and 5 bases at J, with 5 bases in the middle. CDR1 MGHRA and CDR2 YSYEKL come from the germline V gene. The CDR3 DNA follows: TGCGCCAGCAGCCAAGAGGTAGATCAGCCCCAGCATTTT. Translating gives CASSQEVDQPQHF.

Ten or more counts support this clonotype. The rearrangement links TRBV3-1 to TRBJ1-1; D ambiguous. The CDR3 runs 14 residues. Germline loops: CDR1 LGHDT, CDR2 YNNKEL (reference sequence). Trimming left V 0 bases short and J 8 bases short, with 13 bases between. The CDR3 region has the DNA TGTGCCAGCAGCCAAGATGGGAAGCGGATAGAAGCTTTCTTT. Amino acids: CASSQDGKRIEAFF.

In regard to this clonotype: A much larger clone is a single base away; this may be a read error. The J gene is TRBJ1-2, the V gene TRBV28; D unresolved. Germline CDR1 is MDHEN and CDR2 is SYDVKM. CDR3 size: 16 residues. V was clipped by 5 bases and J by 4 bases, with 20 bases between them. CDR3 DNA sequence: TGTGCCAGCAGTCGCTATTTGGTTGCGGACTCCTATGGCTACACCTTC. Translation: CASSRYLVADSYGYTF.

This clonotype occurred many times. This sequence joins TRBV7-8 and TRBJ2-7; TRBD2 is a possible D gene (6 bases). The V end lost 5 bases, the J end lost 7 bases, and 15 bases lay between the germline ends. Germline V lookup: CDR1 SGHVS, CDR2 FQNEAQ. CDR3 length equals 13 residues. The CDR3 coding sequence is TGTGCCAGCAGCCACGGGAGTGCATTGGAGCAGTACTTC. This translates into CASSHGSALEQYF.

This clonotype appeared many times. V usage is TRBV13 and J usage is TRBJ1-2; 8 bases are a match to TRBD1. Germline V gives CDR1 PRHDT, CDR2 FYEKMQ (reference sequence). V shed 5 bases and J 10 bases; nucleotides not matched to a gene: 9. CDR3 length: 13 residues. The CDR3 protein is CASSPGTGRTYTF. The CDR3 DNA reads TGTGCCAGCAGCCCCGGGACAGGCCGAACCTACACCTTC.

This clonotype was detected many times. This rearrangement joins TRBV9 to TRBJ2-2; TRBD1 might be the D (6 bases). V gave up 4 bases and J gave up 5 bases, with 15 bases separating them. CDR1 and CDR2 (germline): SGDLS, YYNGEE. The CDR3 consists of 15 residues. CDR3 amino acids: CASSRSRGGTGELFF. The CDR3 DNA reads as TGTGCCAGCAGCCGTAGCAGAGGGGGAACCGGGGAGCTGTTTTTT.